This T cell receptor beta chain was captured by sequencing in a study of shared clonotypes between healthy human individuals. Across the study: Samples came from a couple of female and a few male donors aged 18 to 49.

There were only Caucasian adults among the donors, and all lived in Nashville, Tennessee. Germline CDR1 reads SGHRS; CDR2 reads YFSETQ. The ends were cut back, 2 bases at V and 5 bases at J, with 13 bases in the middle. This CDR3 has 14 amino acids. Libraries were prepared by immunoSEQ multiplex PCR; TCRdb keeps only in-frame clonotypes and omits some of them. The sample yields fewer than 2.5 million clones, roughly 93% seen once. Specimen: naive CD4+ T cells from PBMCs. Subset of the sample: CD45RA+ positively selected. The TCR comes from a young man in good health. Some clones in this sample may be carry-over from other donors' samples. V is TRBV5-1 and J is TRBJ1-1; no clear D gene. This chain's CDR3 is CASSFGPVRTEAFF. CDR3 DNA sequence: TGCGCCAGCAGCTTCGGACCTGTGCGGACTGAAGCTTTCTTT.